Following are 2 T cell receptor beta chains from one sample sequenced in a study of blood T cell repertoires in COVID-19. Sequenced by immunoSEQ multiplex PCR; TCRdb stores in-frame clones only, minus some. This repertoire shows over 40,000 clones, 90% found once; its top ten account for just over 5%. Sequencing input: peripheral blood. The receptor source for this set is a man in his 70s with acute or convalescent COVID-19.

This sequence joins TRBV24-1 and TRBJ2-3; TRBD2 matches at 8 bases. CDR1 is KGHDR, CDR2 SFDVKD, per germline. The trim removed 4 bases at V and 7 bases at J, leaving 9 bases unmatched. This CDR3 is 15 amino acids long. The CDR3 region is CATSDTGGTGYTQYF. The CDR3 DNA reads TGTGCCACCAGTGACACGGGGGGGACGGGGTATACGCAGTATTTT.

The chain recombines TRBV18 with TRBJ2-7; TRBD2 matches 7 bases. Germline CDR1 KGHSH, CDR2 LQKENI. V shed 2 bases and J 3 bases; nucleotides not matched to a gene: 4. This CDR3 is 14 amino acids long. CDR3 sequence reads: CASSPGLGNYEQYF. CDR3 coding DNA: TGTGCCAGCTCACCAGGACTAGGCAACTACGAGCAGTACTTC.